These 32 T cell receptor beta chains share one sample of origin, sequenced in a study of blood T cell repertoires in COVID-19. Using immunoSEQ multiplex PCR, the repertoire was profiled, and TCRdb retains in-frame clones only, with some absent. The sample includes some 220,000 clones, almost 85% of them seen just once. The sequenced sample consisted of peripheral blood. The receptors shown here come from a man in his forties or fifties with COVID-19, enrolled during active disease.

The V call is TRBV29-1, the J call TRBJ1-4; D is possibly TRBD1 (6 bases). Germline loops: CDR1 SQVTM, CDR2 ANQGSEA. V was clipped by 5 bases and J by 4 bases, with 8 bases between them. The CDR3 spans 12 residues. The DNA of the CDR3 is TGCAGCGTTCGGACAGATAATGAAAAACTGTTTTTT. Its protein is CSVRTDNEKLFF.

This clone was found once. The chain is built from TRBV10-2 and TRBJ1-4; D is possibly TRBD1 (5 bases). Germline V gene lookup returns CDR1 WSHSY and CDR2 SAAADI. V shed 6 bases and J shed 3 bases, with 14 bases lying between them. CDR3 length equals 15 residues. The CDR3 nucleotides are TGCGCCAGCAGCTACACGGGAGGGGCTAATGAAAAACTGTTTTTT. Protein: CASSYTGGANEKLFF.

The table lists this clone with many counts. The genes are TRBV6-2 or TRBV6-3 and TRBJ1-5; D unresolved. The germline gives CDR1 MNHEY, CDR2 SVGEGT. The CDR3 consists of 14 residues. V dropped 4 bases and J dropped 0 bases, with 7 bases sitting between them. The CDR3 bases are TGTGCCAGCAGTTTAAGAGGTAGCAATCAGCCCCAGCATTTT. Protein sequence: CASSLRGSNQPQHF.

The genes are TRBV7-8 and TRBJ1-2; TRBD1 might be the D (6 bases). In germline, CDR1 is SGHVS, CDR2 FQNEAQ. The CDR3 covers 14 residues. Trimming took off 4 bases at V and 8 bases at J, with 17 bases between the two ends. The CDR3 DNA sequence: TGTGCCAGCAGCTCGTTAACAGGGATTAGCGGCTACACCTTC. Amino acid sequence: CASSSLTGISGYTF.

The chain links TRBV27 to TRBJ2-7; the match to TRBD1 covers 7 bases. The V gene end was trimmed by 5 bases and the J gene end by 8 bases; junction bases not matched to a gene: 9. Germline V gene data show CDR1 as MNHEY and CDR2 as SMNVEV (reference sequence). The CDR3 runs to 13 residues. The CDR3 sequence is CASSQGTELKQYF. CDR3 DNA sequence: TGTGCCAGCAGTCAGGGGACAGAATTGAAGCAGTACTTC.

The chain is built from TRBV20-1 and TRBJ2-1; D uncertain. Trimming took off 3 bases at V and 9 bases at J, with 6 bases between the two ends. The V gene's germline CDR1 is DFQATT and CDR2 SNEGSKA (reference sequence). The CDR3 contains 10 residues. CDR3 region: CSARSIEQFF. DNA of the CDR3: TGCAGTGCTAGGAGTATTGAGCAGTTCTTC.

The CDR3 loop is CASSLDRPLPTDTQYF. The CDR3 DNA reads TGTGCCAGCAGTCTCGACAGGCCTCTACCCACAGATACGCAGTATTTT. This chain joins TRBV5-6 and TRBJ2-3, with a tentative D call TRBD1 (6 bases). V was clipped by 5 bases and J by 2 bases, with 18 bases between them. The germline V gene encodes CDR1 SGHDT and CDR2 YYEEEE. This CDR3 is built from 16 residues.

The gene calls are TRBV6-2 or TRBV6-3 and TRBJ2-7; a weak D match, TRBD1 (5 bases). The CDR3 runs 13 residues. Trimming removed 2 bases from V and 4 bases from J, with 9 bases in between. The germline V gene encodes CDR1 MNHEY and CDR2 SVGEGT. The CDR3 protein is CASSYRSGYEQYF. CDR3 nucleotides: TGTGCCAGCAGTTACCGATCAGGGTACGAGCAGTACTTC.

The chain carries TRBV19 and TRBJ1-6; D is unclear. Trimming left V 2 bases short and J 7 bases short, with 15 bases between. The CDR3 totals 16 residues. The V gene's germline CDR1 is LNHDA and CDR2 SQIVND (reference sequence). The CDR3: CASSIISQTGNSPLHF. The CDR3 DNA is TGTGCCAGTAGTATAATCTCACAAACGGGAAATTCACCCCTCCACTTT.

There are a few counts of this clone. The V and J genes are TRBV18 and TRBJ1-5, with D possibly being TRBD1 (5 bases). Germline assignment: CDR1 KGHSH and CDR2 LQKENI. V was trimmed by 4 bases and J by 1 base, leaving 5 bases between them. The CDR3 has 13 amino acids. The CDR3 bases are TGTGCCAGCTCACAGGGGAGCAATCAGCCCCAGCATTTT. This encodes CASSQGSNQPQHF.

The genes are TRBV9 and TRBJ2-3; D uncertain. Germline assignment: CDR1 SGDLS and CDR2 YYNGEE. This CDR3 has 13 amino acids. Trimming stripped 0 bases from V and 3 bases from J, with 5 bases between. CDR3 residues: CASSVDFTDTQYF. The CDR3 coding sequence is TGTGCCAGCAGCGTAGACTTTACAGATACGCAGTATTTT.

This chain connects TRBV21-1 to TRBJ2-2; TRBD2 was called by the table and not checked on the DNA. TRBV21-1 is an annotated pseudogene. CDR3 length: 15 amino acids. The CDR3 region has the DNA TGTGCCAGCAGCAAAAAAGCGGGGAACACCGGGGAGCTGTTTTTT. As protein: CASSKKAGNTGELFF.

This chain connects TRBV7-9 to TRBJ1-3; 7 nucleotides match TRBD1. Trimming cost V 2 bases and J 4 bases; bases outside gene matches: 8. The length of the CDR3 is 16 residues. Germline V lookup: CDR1 SEHNR, CDR2 FQNEAQ (reference sequence). The CDR3 DNA reads TGTGCCAGCAGCTTAAGGGTCCAGGGGGGCGGAAACACCATATATTTT. The encoded protein is CASSLRVQGGGNTIYF.

The chain combines TRBV18 with TRBJ2-2; 12 bases align to TRBD2. This CDR3 has 19 amino acids. Germline assignment: CDR1 KGHSH and CDR2 LQKENI. The trim removed 3 bases at V and 3 bases at J, leaving 11 bases unmatched. CDR3 region: CASSPRLTSGGLYTGELFF. CDR3 DNA: TGTGCCAGCTCACCGCGCCTGACTAGCGGGGGTCTCTACACCGGGGAGCTGTTTTTT.

The gene calls are TRBV5-1 and TRBJ1-2, with D possibly TRBD1 on 6 matching bases. Trimming cost V 0 bases and J 7 bases, with 13 bases left between them. CDR1 and CDR2 (germline): SGHRS, YFSETQ. This CDR3 contains 14 residues. The CDR3 DNA reads TGCGCCAGCAGCTTGGCAGCGGGACAAAGTGGCTACACCTTC. Its protein product is CASSLAAGQSGYTF.

V gene TRBV9 combines with J gene TRBJ1-2, with 7 bases that match TRBD1. The CDR3 has 14 amino acids. V lost 5 bases and J lost 8; bases outside the gene matches: 12. Germline values: CDR1 SGDLS, CDR2 YYNGEE. DNA for the CDR3: TGTGCCAGCAGTCCTTCGACAGGGAAGGGCGGCTACACCTTC. Its translation is CASSPSTGKGGYTF. Using reference TRBV9 and TRBJ1-2 for the parts outside the CDR3, the full variable domain is DSGVTQTPKHLITATGQRVTLRCSPRSGDLSVYWYQQSLDQGLQFLIQYYNGEERAKGNILERFSAQQFPDLHSELNLSSLELGDSALYFCASSPSTGKGGYTFGSGTRLTVV.

The V call is TRBV24-1, the J call TRBJ1-5, with unresolved D. The CDR3 is made up of 14 amino acids. Trimming pared 5 bases from V and 3 bases from J, leaving 10 bases between. CDR1 KGHDR and CDR2 SFDVKD come from the germline V gene. CDR3 loop: CATSGAGSNQPQHF. As DNA, the CDR3 is TGTGCCACCAGTGGGGCCGGATCCAATCAGCCCCAGCATTTT.

This chain joins TRBV6-2 or TRBV6-3 and TRBJ2-5, with 8 bases lining up with TRBD2. Losses at the gene ends were 2 bases for V and 2 bases for J; bases not matched to a gene: 10. The CDR3 loop spans 17 amino acids. CDR1 is MNHEY and CDR2 is SVGEGT in the germline V gene. CDR3 nucleotide sequence: TGTGCCAGCAGTTACGGTCCCCTACTAGCGGTACAAGAGACCCAGTACTTC. This encodes CASSYGPLLAVQETQYF.

The chain carries TRBV6-5 and TRBJ2-6; D gene unclear. The V and J ends lost 6 bases and 1 base respectively, with 7 bases between them. Germline CDR1 is MNHEY and CDR2 is SVGAGI. There are 14 residues in the CDR3. The CDR3 region has the DNA TGTGCCAGCAGCCCGTATTCTGGGGCCAACGTCCTGACTTTC. It specifies CASSPYSGANVLTF.

The V gene is TRBV19, the J gene TRBJ1-1; 8 bases align to TRBD1. The CDR3 has 14 residues. Germline V CDR1 and CDR2: LNHDA, SQIVND (reference sequence). With V trimmed by 7 bases and J by 5 bases, 9 bases remained unmatched. DNA of the CDR3: TGTGCCAGTAATGACAGGGGAAGACAGACTGAAGCTTTCTTT. The encoded protein is CASNDRGRQTEAFF.

V and J are TRBV6-5 and TRBJ2-7; 9 nucleotides align to TRBD1. V shed 10 bases, J shed 2 bases, and the junction held 9 bases outside the gene matches. CDR1 is MNHEY and CDR2 is SVGAGI in the germline V gene. This CDR3 region has 14 residues. The CDR3 reads CATWRQGGTYEQYF. The CDR3, as DNA: TGTGCCACCTGGAGACAGGGGGGAACCTACGAGCAGTACTTC.

The chain recombines TRBV5-6 with TRBJ1-5; D is undetermined. CDR1 is SGHDT and CDR2 is YYEEEE in the germline V gene. V lost 0 bases to trimming and J lost 2 bases, with 15 bases between them. The CDR3 totals 17 residues. This CDR3 reads CASSLAVAPVGNQPQHF. CDR3 in DNA: TGTGCCAGCAGCTTGGCCGTGGCACCCGTCGGCAATCAGCCCCAGCATTTT.

This clone was recorded only once. The CDR3 nucleotides read TGTGCCAGCTCCCCGGGACAGGGCCAATACAATGAGCAGTTCTTC. Protein sequence: CASSPGQGQYNEQFF. This chain links TRBV18 with TRBJ2-1, with 9 bases fitting TRBD1. V shed 6 bases, J shed 4 bases, and the junction held 7 bases outside the gene matches. Germline V lookup: CDR1 KGHSH, CDR2 LQKENI. The CDR3 is made up of 15 amino acids.

This chain links TRBV18 with TRBJ1-2; no reliable D call. This CDR3 spans 14 amino acids. V lost 3 bases and J 6 bases, leaving 14 bases between the germline ends. Per the germline V gene, CDR1 is KGHSH and CDR2 is LQKENI. CDR3 sequence reads: CASSPSRSSDGYTF. DNA for the CDR3: TGTGCCAGCTCACCCTCGAGAAGTTCCGATGGCTACACCTTC.

The chain has TRBV7-6 and TRBJ1-4; D possibly corresponds to TRBD1 (5 bases). V lost 0 bases, J lost 0 bases, and 20 bases lay in between. The CDR3 spans 20 residues. Germline CDR1 is SGHVS and CDR2 is FNYEAQ. CDR3 sequence reads: CASSLAIFPGTGATNEKLFF. CDR3 DNA sequence: TGTGCCAGCAGCTTAGCAATATTTCCCGGGACGGGGGCAACTAATGAAAAACTGTTTTTT.

The rearrangement links TRBV2 to TRBJ2-7, with TRBD2 matching 8 bases. The germline gives CDR1 SNHLY, CDR2 FYNNEI. Germline trimming cut 7 bases from V and 5 bases from J; bases unmatched to any gene: 16. The CDR3 totals 16 residues. CDR3 sequence: CASITRISGVTNEQYF. DNA of the CDR3: TGTGCCAGCATTACGCGAATTAGCGGGGTTACAAACGAGCAGTACTTC.

The chain uses TRBV5-1 and TRBJ1-3, with a possible D match to TRBD1 (5 bases). Germline V gene data show CDR1 as SGHRS and CDR2 as YFSETQ. The V end lost 1 base, the J end lost 3 bases, and 8 bases lay between the germline ends. The CDR3 extends over 14 amino acids. The CDR3 region has the DNA TGCGCCAGCAGCTTGTCAGGGAATGGAAACACCATATATTTT. Translating gives CASSLSGNGNTIYF. Full variable domain (outside the CDR3, taken from reference TRBV5-1 and TRBJ1-3): KAGVTQTPRYLIKTRGQQVTLSCSPISGHRSVSWYQQTPGQGLQFLFEYFSETQRNKGNFPGRFSGRQFSNSRSEMNVSTLELGDSALYLCASSLSGNGNTIYFGEGSWLTVV.

The V and J genes are TRBV4-1 and TRBJ2-2, with 11 bases identical to TRBD1. The CDR3 runs to 15 residues. CDR1 and CDR2 from the germline V gene are MGHRA and YSYEKL. V shed 2 bases, J shed 8 bases, and the junction held 4 bases outside the gene matches. The CDR3 spells CASSQRDRGSGELFF. For the CDR3, the DNA is TGCGCCAGCAGCCAAAGGGACAGGGGGTCGGGGGAGCTGTTTTTT.

V usage is TRBV11-3 and J usage is TRBJ2-1; TRBD2 is a possible D gene (5 bases). CDR1 SGHNT and CDR2 YENEEA come from the germline V gene. V lost 0 bases and J 9 bases, leaving 6 bases between the germline ends. CDR3 size: 12 residues. CDR3 residues: CASSLERGEQFF. CDR3 bases: TGTGCCAGCAGCTTAGAACGGGGTGAGCAGTTCTTC. The whole variable domain, filled in from reference TRBV11-3 and TRBJ2-1, reads EAGVVQSPRYKIIEKKQPVAFWCNPISGHNTLYWYLQNLGQGPELLIRYENEEAVDDSQLPKDRFSAERLKGVDSTLKIQPAELGDSAVYLCASSLERGEQFFGPGTRLTVL.

The chain has TRBV6-4 and TRBJ1-5, with D tentatively TRBD1 (6 bases). Germline assignment: CDR1 MRHNA and CDR2 SNTAGT. The germline V and J ends were trimmed by 5 bases and 2 bases, with 19 bases remaining between them. The CDR3 totals 17 residues. CDR3 DNA sequence: TGTGCCAGCAGTACCCTCCGGGGGGGGCCTCGCAATCAGCCCCAGCATTTT. Its protein product is CASSTLRGGPRNQPQHF.

This chain links TRBV7-2 with TRBJ2-1; D not resolved. From germline, CDR1 is SGHTA and CDR2 FQGNSA. V lost 4 bases and J 4 bases, leaving 11 bases between the germline ends. This CDR3 is built from 14 residues. The CDR3 spells CASSSPQRYNEQFF. CDR3 DNA: TGTGCCAGCAGCTCCCCCCAGCGTTACAATGAGCAGTTCTTC.

This clone was found a few times. The J gene is TRBJ1-6, the V gene TRBV5-1; 7 bases match TRBD1. The CDR3 is 18 residues long. Trimming at V came to 5 bases and at J to 0 bases, leaving 11 bases not matched to a gene. Germline CDR1 SGHRS, CDR2 YFSETQ. This CDR3 reads CASRRDSNPGSYNSPLHF. CDR3 DNA sequence: TGCGCCAGCAGAAGGGACAGTAACCCCGGCTCCTATAATTCACCCCTCCACTTT.